This T cell receptor beta chain was recovered during a study of blood T cells in healthy people across ages (dated by TCRdb to the mid-2010s). Study-level background: Template switching captured roughly one uniquely barcoded TCR beta cDNA molecule per two T cells in model experiments. To avoid experimental bias, donors of different ages were spread randomly across the sequencing lanes. Using the same blood draw, the study looked at two additional independent replicas of 1 million unique cDNA reads for two donors, one aged 18 to 30 and the other aged 80 or older. Age-related changes in TCR beta repertoire diversity were measured in the study by deep sequencing normalized with unique cDNA molecular identifiers. The donors were split into four age groups: young (average around 16 years), middle-aged (roughly 42), aged (approximately 60) and long-lived (more than 80).

Donors were a few dozen systemically healthy Caucasian individuals from Russia aged roughly 6 to 95 years. Each donor gave roughly 9.5 milliliters of peripheral blood, collected into EDTA-treated Vacutainer tubes. Ficoll-Paque density-gradient centrifugation was used to isolate PBMCs, with at least 6.5 million per sample. Total RNA was extracted from PBMCs with Trizol reagent, with at least 6 micrograms obtained per sample. Naive CD45RAhigh/CD27high T cell percentages were measured by flow cytometry on a PBMC aliquot from every donor. About this clonotype: Its antigen is still unknown. No clone much larger than this one lies a single base away; base qualities are absent.

Relative to germline, V is 2 bases shorter and J is 4 bases shorter, with 5 bases between their ends. CDR1 MNHEY and CDR2 SVGAGI are derived from the germline V gene. From cysteine to phenylalanine, the CDR3 is 12 amino acids long. Only the CDR3 region is kept as DNA, spanning 36 bases read in frame from base 1. The investigation overall reported the following: As age increased, observed TCR beta diversity per million T cells dropped in a roughly linear way, and a significant reduction was already evident by age 40. Because profiling used bulk unsorted PBMCs, naive and antigen-experienced compartments could not be compared conclusively. Total diversity estimates from one million sequenced T cells were considered lower bounds and underestimates. The percentage of naive T cells measured by flow cytometry correlated strongly with observed TCR beta diversity. The long-lived group showed more naive CD4+ T cells, fewer expanded clones and increased TCR diversity than the aged group, suggesting age selection. The CMV infection status of donors was not known, potentially confounding age-related changes in expanded clonotypes.

The library was made by 5' RACE. Sequencing instrument: Illumina HiSeq 2500. A second PCR of roughly 7 to 11 cycles was performed with a sample-barcoded 5' primer and a J-beta primer mix. A unique molecular identifier was introduced onto each TCR beta cDNA molecule by a template-switch 5' adaptor carrying 12 random nucleotides. Each sample yielded at least 2.5 million CDR3-containing paired-end reads. First-strand cDNA was synthesized from all RNA with the Mint cDNA synthesis kit, primed by a TRBC-specific oligonucleotide. All cDNA was treated with uracil-DNA glycosylase and then went through a first 18-cycle PCR with the universal primers M1SS and BC2_uni_R. For the original study's pipeline: For normalization, 1 million high-quality reads, each with a distinct molecular identifier, were randomly selected from each sample. Instead of being binned into consensus sequences, reads that shared molecular identifiers were thrown out. MiTCR, set to a Q25 quality threshold and the strictest error-elimination algorithm, was used for CDR3 identification, clonotype clustering and error correction. A nonparametric unseen species model with Euler transformation was used to estimate a lower bound on total TCR beta diversity. TCRdb took the public reads, trimmed them with fastp at Q25, ran MiXCR for clone calling and kept in-frame beta chains. Each CDR3 protein gets just one entry, which takes the most common genes and DNA from the rows behind it. TCRdb assigned the V and J calls; the authors' analysis was not used. The sample has over 1,300,000 distinct CDR3 sequences on record, 59% of them singletons. Over 5.5% of the sample goes to the ten largest clones.

The origin of this receptor is a man aged 18 to 30 in good health. The sequence is built from TRBV6-5 and TRBJ1-1, with the D gene not clear enough to name. The sequencing input was blood. At the DNA level, the sequence is TGTGCCAGCAGTTACCTCGGCACTGAAGCTTTCTTT. Translated, this is CASSYLGTEAFF.